Below, 30 T cell receptor beta chains from the same sample are listed, as sequenced in a study of shared clonotypes between healthy human individuals. Measured with immunoSEQ multiplex PCR; TCRdb has only the in-frame clones, and not every one. Of some 1.1 million clones listed, 60% to 80% are singletons. Sequenced: memory CD4+ T cells from PBMCs. Specified subset: CD45RA-negative fraction. Receptors originate from a man aged 18 to 29 in good health. Some clones in this sample may be carry-over from other donors' samples.

This rearrangement joins TRBV7-2 to TRBJ2-2; D is unresolved. Germline loops: CDR1 SGHTA, CDR2 FQGNSA. The V end was cut by 3 bases, the J end by 6 bases, with 14 bases between. The CDR3 covers 15 residues. The CDR3 region is CASSLGSSTPGELFF. CDR3 in DNA: TGTGCCAGCAGCTTGGGCTCAAGCACCCCCGGGGAGCTGTTTTTT.

V and J are TRBV28 and TRBJ2-5; D possibly corresponds to TRBD1 (6 bases). The CDR3 contains 14 residues. V lost 2 bases and J 5 bases, leaving 12 bases between the germline ends. The germline V gene has CDR1 MDHEN and CDR2 SYDVKM. Here the CDR3 reads CASSLGGRVETQYF. CDR3 DNA sequence: TGTGCCAGCAGTTTAGGGGGCAGGGTGGAGACCCAGTACTTC.

The V call is TRBV5-4, the J call TRBJ2-3; D is undetermined. Trimming stripped 1 base from V and 0 bases from J, with 9 bases between. Per germline, CDR1 SGHNT and CDR2 YYREEE (reference sequence). This CDR3 has 15 amino acids. CDR3 bases: TGTGCCAGCAGCTTGTCGGTCGCTAGCACAGATACGCAGTATTTT. Its translation: CASSLSVASTDTQYF.

The chain couples TRBV2 to TRBJ2-7; a possible D gene is TRBD1 (6 bases). The CDR3 sequence is 14 residues long. CDR1 and CDR2 (germline): SNHLY, FYNNEI. V lost 8 bases, J lost 0 bases, and 14 bases lay in between. In nucleotides, the CDR3 is TGTGCCAGCCAAACGGACAGAACCTCCTACGAGCAGTACTTC. Protein: CASQTDRTSYEQYF.

This clone appeared once. The chain joins TRBV5-6 to TRBJ2-1, with D hard to call. Germline values: CDR1 SGHDT, CDR2 YYEEEE. The V end lost 1 base, the J end lost 10 bases, and 9 bases lay between the germline ends. The CDR3 length is 12 residues. For the CDR3, the DNA is TGTGCCAGCAGCTTGAGGCGGATGGAGCAGTTCTTC. Residues: CASSLRRMEQFF.

The V gene is TRBV7-2, the J gene TRBJ1-2, with unresolved D. With 1 base removed from V and 5 bases from J, the gap between germline ends came to 17 bases. The CDR3 contains 16 residues. CDR1 is SGHTA and CDR2 is FQGNSA in the germline V gene. The CDR3 sequence is CASSLGAGLEPYGYTF. Written as DNA, the CDR3 is TGTGCCAGCAGCTTAGGGGCGGGATTGGAACCTTATGGCTACACCTTC. Variable domain in full (rest from reference TRBV7-2 and TRBJ1-2): GAGVSQSPSNKVTEKGKDVELRCDPISGHTALYWYRQSLGQGLEFLIYFQGNSAPDKSGLPSDRFSAERTGGSVSTLTIQRTQQEDSAVYLCASSLGAGLEPYGYTFGSGTRLTVV.

V gene TRBV11-1 combines with J gene TRBJ2-2; D unclear. The germline V and J ends were trimmed by 2 bases and 1 base, with 14 bases remaining between them. This CDR3 spans 17 amino acids. CDR1 SGHAT and CDR2 FQDESV come from the germline V gene (reference sequence). The CDR3 region is CASSLLLGGLNTGELFF. In DNA form, the CDR3 reads TGTGCCAGCAGCTTACTTTTAGGCGGATTGAACACCGGGGAGCTGTTTTTT. Based on the CDR3 plus reference TRBV11-1 and TRBJ2-2, the full variable domain is EAEVAQSPRYKITEKSQAVAFWCDPISGHATLYWYRQILGQGPELLVQFQDESVVDDSQLPKDRFSAERLKGVDSTLKIQPAELGDSAMYLCASSLLLGGLNTGELFFGEGSRLTVL.

Note on this clone: This may come from a read error, since a much larger clone is one base off. V and J are TRBV4-3 and TRBJ1-2, with no clear D. The CDR3 contains 12 residues. Per the germline V gene, CDR1 is LGHNA and CDR2 is YSLEER. The CDR3 DNA sequence: TGCGCCAGCAGCGTTTCGGGGTCTGGCTACATCTTC. Translated, it gives CASSVSGSGYIF.

This clone showed up just a few times. The chain joins TRBV27 to TRBJ1-4, with 7 bases identical to TRBD1. The V segment lost 4 bases and the J segment 6 bases; nucleotides outside the gene matches: 11. The CDR3 is made up of 16 amino acids. The germline V gene has CDR1 MNHEY and CDR2 SMNVEV (reference sequence). The CDR3 loop reads CASSWTAGTADEKLFF. DNA of the CDR3: TGTGCCAGCAGTTGGACGGCGGGGACAGCTGATGAAAAACTGTTTTTT. The whole variable domain, filled in from reference TRBV27 and TRBJ1-4, reads EAQVTQNPRYLITVTGKKLTVTCSQNMNHEYMSWYRQDPGLGLRQIYYSMNVEVTDKGDVPEGYKVSRKEKRNFPLILESPSPNQTSLYFCASSWTAGTADEKLFFGSGTQLSVL.

This clone was recorded at least ten times. The chain recombines TRBV6-6 with TRBJ2-7; tentatively, D is TRBD1 or TRBD2 (5 bases each). Trimming pared 7 bases from V and 4 bases from J, leaving 14 bases between. Germline-derived CDR1 and CDR2 are MNHNY and SVGAGI (reference sequence). CDR3 length equals 13 residues. DNA for the CDR3: TGTGCCAGCATGTACGGGGCAAAATACGAGCAGTACTTC. It translates to CASMYGAKYEQYF.

The DNA for the CDR3 is TGTGCCAGCAGCCGGACTAGCCGGTCTGATGAGCAGTTCTTC. Translation gives CASSRTSRSDEQFF. The chain has TRBV7-8 and TRBJ2-1, with 8 bases fitting TRBD2. V shed 5 bases and J 8 bases; nucleotides not matched to a gene: 8. Germline V lookup: CDR1 SGHVS, CDR2 FQNEAQ. This CDR3 region has 14 residues.

This chain connects TRBV6-5 to TRBJ2-1, with 10 bases lining up with TRBD1. Germline trimming cut 5 bases from V and 8 bases from J; bases unmatched to any gene: 9. This CDR3 has 15 residues. Germline lookup yields CDR1 MNHEY and CDR2 SVGAGI. The CDR3 is CASSRPGTGVDEQFF. The CDR3 nucleotides are TGTGCCAGCAGTCGTCCCGGGACAGGGGTCGATGAGCAGTTCTTC.

CDR3 in DNA: TGCGCCAGCAGCCAAGATGGGACAGGGTCGAGGGAGCAGTTCTTC. It translates to CASSQDGTGSREQFF. The V call is TRBV4-3, the J call TRBJ2-1; 9 nucleotides agree with TRBD1. This CDR3 spans 15 amino acids. Germline V gene sequence: CDR1 LGHNA, CDR2 YSLEER. With V trimmed by 0 bases and J by 10 bases, 7 bases remained unmatched.

Note on this clone: The same CDR3 also results from other DNA sequences found in this sample. This chain links TRBV7-9 with TRBJ2-5; D ambiguous. V lost 2 bases to trimming and J lost 5 bases, with 3 bases between them. CDR1 SEHNR and CDR2 FQNEAQ come from the germline V gene (reference sequence). The CDR3 extends over 11 amino acids. CDR3 sequence reads: CASSLTETQYF. CDR3 nucleotides: TGTGCCAGCAGCTTAACCGAGACCCAGTACTTC.

The V and J genes are TRBV28 and TRBJ1-2; 8 positions agree with TRBD1. CDR1 is MDHEN and CDR2 is SYDVKM in the germline V gene. The CDR3 is 14 residues long. Unmatched junction bases numbered 7, after V lost 5 bases and J lost 5 bases. CDR3 loop: CASSVQQGGYGYTF. CDR3 DNA sequence: TGTGCCAGCAGTGTACAACAGGGGGGGTATGGCTACACCTTC.

The chain employs TRBV6-1 and TRBJ1-4; TRBD1 is a possible D gene (5 bases). In germline, CDR1 is MNHNS, CDR2 SASEGT. The CDR3 contains 14 residues. With 4 bases removed from V and 8 bases from J, the gap between germline ends came to 14 bases. The CDR3 here is CASSAGYRREKLFF. The DNA of the CDR3 is TGTGCCAGCAGTGCAGGGTACCGGAGGGAAAAACTGTTTTTT.

A note on this clone: The sample carries other DNA sequences with the same CDR3. The rearrangement links TRBV7-2 to TRBJ2-5; 7 bases agree with TRBD1. V lost 2 bases, J lost 1 base, and 1 base stayed unmatched. Per germline, CDR1 SGHTA and CDR2 FQGNSA. The CDR3 runs 14 residues. This CDR3 is CASSLRTGQETQYF. As DNA, the CDR3 is TGTGCCAGCAGCTTACGGACAGGCCAAGAGACCCAGTACTTC.

The chain combines TRBV4-1 with TRBJ1-3; D remains ambiguous. The CDR3 has 15 residues. Germline CDR1 and CDR2: MGHRA and YSYEKL. V lost 4 bases and J lost 0, with 10 bases in between. The CDR3 coding sequence is TGCGCCAGCAGCCCCGGACGGATCTCTGGAAACACCATATATTTT. This gives the protein CASSPGRISGNTIYF.

The V call is TRBV28, the J call TRBJ2-6; D gene unclear. Germline lookup yields CDR1 MDHEN and CDR2 SYDVKM. The CDR3 has 15 residues. V was trimmed by 6 bases and J by 0 bases, leaving 9 bases between them. The CDR3, as DNA: TGTGCCAGCAGCCCCGGCATCTCTGGGGCCAACGTCCTGACTTTC. Encoded protein: CASSPGISGANVLTF.

To note about this clone: Within the sample, other DNA sequences also encode this same CDR3. V and J are TRBV7-9 and TRBJ1-4; no reliable D call. The CDR3 has 14 amino acids. From germline, CDR1 is SEHNR and CDR2 FQNEAQ (reference sequence). The V end was cut by 2 bases, the J end by 0 bases, with 4 bases between. The CDR3 spells CASSLRATNEKLFF. The CDR3 nucleotides read TGTGCCAGCAGCTTAAGAGCAACTAATGAAAAACTGTTTTTT. The whole variable domain, filled in from reference TRBV7-9 and TRBJ1-4, reads DTGVSQNPRHKITKRGQNVTFRCDPISEHNRLYWYRQTLGQGPEFLTYFQNEAQLEKSRLLSDRFSAERPKGSFSTLEIQRTEQGDSAMYLCASSLRATNEKLFFGSGTQLSVL.

CDR3 DNA: TGTGCCAGCAGCCCCCTCCTGGGAGGGGTCTATGGCTACACCTTC. This encodes CASSPLLGGVYGYTF. V and J are TRBV7-9 and TRBJ1-2, with D perhaps matching TRBD1 (5 bases). The length of the CDR3 is 15 residues. Trimming removed 5 bases at V and 4 bases at J, with 17 bases between. In germline, CDR1 is SEHNR, CDR2 FQNEAQ (reference sequence).

This chain links TRBV28 with TRBJ2-7, with 10 bases aligning to TRBD1. Looked up from germline, CDR1 is MDHEN and CDR2 is SYDVKM. V lost 5 bases and J lost 7; bases outside the gene matches: 5. The CDR3 length is 13 residues. The CDR3 sequence: CASSTGQGREQYF. The CDR3 nucleotides read TGTGCCAGCAGTACGGGACAGGGGAGAGAGCAGTACTTC.

The chain carries TRBV6-6 and TRBJ1-5; maybe TRBD1 (6 bases). The CDR3 is made up of 16 amino acids. Trimming cost V 2 bases and J 1 base, with 12 bases left between them. Germline V gene lookup returns CDR1 MNHNY and CDR2 SVGAGI (reference sequence). Here the CDR3 DNA reads TGTGCCAGCAGTTACGGCACGGGGGCAAGCAATCAGCCCCAGCATTTT. Its protein product is CASSYGTGASNQPQHF.

The genes are TRBV29-1 and TRBJ2-3, with 13 nucleotides matching TRBD2. This CDR3 contains 17 residues. Germline V gene sequence: CDR1 SQVTM, CDR2 ANQGSEA. J gave up 1 base and V 8 bases, and 12 bases lay outside the gene matches. The CDR3: CSSSGLAGVGGTDTQYF. The CDR3, as DNA: TGCAGCTCCTCCGGACTAGCGGGAGTTGGGGGCACAGATACGCAGTATTTT.

This clone was seen a single time. Other nucleotide sequences from this sample produce the same CDR3. The chain uses TRBV11-3 and TRBJ2-1, with 8 bases fitting TRBD1. This CDR3 is 14 amino acids long. Unmatched junction bases numbered 1, after V lost 5 bases and J lost 1 base. Germline V CDR1 and CDR2: SGHNT, YENEEA. The CDR3 loop is CASSRQGSYNEQFF. The CDR3 DNA is TGTGCCAGCAGCCGACAGGGGTCCTACAATGAGCAGTTCTTC.

This chain uses TRBV19 with TRBJ1-4; possibly TRBD1 for D (5 bases). The CDR3 covers 13 residues. The germline gives CDR1 LNHDA, CDR2 SQIVND (reference sequence). V was shortened by 7 bases and J by 2 bases, with 8 bases between the two germline ends. The CDR3 loop reads CASKTATNEKLFF. The CDR3 DNA reads TGTGCCAGTAAGACAGCGACTAATGAAAAACTGTTTTTT.

The chain has TRBV6-1 and TRBJ1-2; D is unresolved. V lost 0 bases and J 8 bases, leaving 13 bases between the germline ends. The germline gives CDR1 MNHNS, CDR2 SASEGT. There are 14 residues in the CDR3. Here the CDR3 DNA reads TGTGCCAGCAGTGAAGCGATTGCGGTCGGGGGCTACACCTTC. Translation: CASSEAIAVGGYTF.

Of note for this clone: The same CDR3 also results from other DNA sequences found in this sample. The chain carries TRBV5-1 and TRBJ2-3, with D possibly being TRBD1 (6 bases). V was trimmed by 0 bases and J by 5 bases, leaving 10 bases between them. The CDR3 length is 14 residues. CDR1 is SGHRS and CDR2 is YFSETQ in the germline V gene. The CDR3 DNA reads as TGCGCCAGCAGCTTGGTGCAGGGGAGAGATACGCAGTATTTT. This gives the protein CASSLVQGRDTQYF.

The chain joins TRBV2 to TRBJ1-5, with no clear D. The CDR3 spans 13 residues. The V end lost 7 bases, the J end lost 3 bases, and 10 bases lay between the germline ends. The germline gives CDR1 SNHLY, CDR2 FYNNEI. CDR3 protein: CASKNNPNQPQHF. Written as DNA, the CDR3 is TGTGCCAGCAAGAACAATCCCAATCAGCCCCAGCATTTT.

The chain employs TRBV5-1 and TRBJ2-1; D is possibly TRBD2 (5 bases). The CDR3 loop spans 14 amino acids. Germline V gene sequence: CDR1 SGHRS, CDR2 YFSETQ. Trimming cost V 7 bases and J 4 bases, with 15 bases left between them. The DNA for the CDR3 is TGCGCCAGCCGCCTCTCAGAGGGTTACAATGAGCAGTTCTTC. The encoded protein is CASRLSEGYNEQFF. The full variable domain, its missing parts supplied by reference TRBV5-1 and TRBJ2-1, is KAGVTQTPRYLIKTRGQQVTLSCSPISGHRSVSWYQQTPGQGLQFLFEYFSETQRNKGNFPGRFSGRQFSNSRSEMNVSTLELGDSALYLCASRLSEGYNEQFFGPGTRLTVL.